This T cell receptor beta chain originates from a study of beta chain features in type 1 diabetes. CDR1 and CDR2 from the germline V gene are SGHNT and YENEEA. With 4 bases removed from V and 4 bases from J, the gap between germline ends came to 4 bases. The CDR3 has 12 amino acids. What was sequenced were expressed TCRB transcripts, since all of the isolated RNA had been reverse transcribed. Clones were sequenced by immunoSEQ multiplex PCR, and TCRdb holds only the in-frame ones, with some missing. The sample holds fewer than 400,000 clones, approximately 8.2% seen once. Whole-study results and caveats: The cDNA sequencing approach could over-represent high-TCR-expressing cells.

With regard to this clone: The antigen is unknown. A read error likely explains this, since a far larger clone differs by one base. Different DNA sequences within this sample yield the same CDR3.

J is TRBJ2-2 and V is TRBV11-3; D remains ambiguous. The sequence derives from a young woman in good health. Material: central memory CD4+ T cells from blood. The CDR3 sequence is CASSSGTGELFF. Written as DNA, the CDR3 is TGTGCCAGCAGCTCGGGCACCGGGGAGCTGTTTTTT.